This T cell receptor beta chain was found in a study of OX40 agonist ivuxolimab in advanced cancers. Method: immunoSEQ multiplex PCR; TCRdb's copy keeps in-frame clones and lacks some. The sample includes under 95,000 clones, 86% seen only once; the top ten take approximately 7%. The CDR3 has 16 amino acids. Germline values: CDR1 MNHEY, CDR2 SMNVEV (reference sequence). Trimming pared 6 bases from V and 2 bases from J, leaving 20 bases between. General study findings and limits: The 0.1-3.0 mg/kg partial responders had among the lowest clonal expansion.

On this clone itself: Its antigen remains unknown.

Sequencing was performed on CD4+ or CD8+ T cells sorted from blood, taken in a trial of the OX40 agonist ivuxolimab. This receptor was obtained from an adult with an advanced solid tumor such as melanoma, head and neck, liver or kidney cancer. The chain has TRBV27 and TRBJ2-7; weak D call: TRBD1 (6 bases). CDR3 sequence reads: CASRASGPTGAYEQYF. CDR3 nucleotide sequence: TGTGCCAGCAGGGCCTCGGGACCGACAGGTGCCTACGAGCAGTACTTC.